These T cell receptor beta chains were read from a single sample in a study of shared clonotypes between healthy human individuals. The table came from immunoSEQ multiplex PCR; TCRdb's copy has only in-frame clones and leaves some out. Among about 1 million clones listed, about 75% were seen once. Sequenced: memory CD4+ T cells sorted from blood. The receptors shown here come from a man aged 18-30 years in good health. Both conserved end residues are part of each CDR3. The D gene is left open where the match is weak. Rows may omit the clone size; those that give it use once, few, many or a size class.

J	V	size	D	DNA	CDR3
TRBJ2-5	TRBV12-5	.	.	TGTGCTAGTGGCCTGGGGGAGACCCAGTACTTC	CASGLGETQYF
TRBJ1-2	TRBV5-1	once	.	TGCGCCAGCAGCTTGGCCGACAGCGTCTATGGCTACACCTTC	CASSLADSVYGYTF
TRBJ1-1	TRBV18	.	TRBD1	TGTGCCAGCTCACCTGGGACAGGGGTGAACACTGAAGCTTTCTTT	CASSPGTGVNTEAFF
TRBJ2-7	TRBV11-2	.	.	TGTGCCAGCAGCCCGGGACCGTCCTACGAGCAGTACTTC	CASSPGPSYEQYF
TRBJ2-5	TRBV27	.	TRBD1	TGTGCCAGCAGTTTATCTGACAGGGGGGAGACCCAGTACTTC	CASSLSDRGETQYF
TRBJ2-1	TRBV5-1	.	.	TGCGCCAGCAGCTTTTTAGACAATGAGCAGTTCTTC	CASSFLDNEQFF
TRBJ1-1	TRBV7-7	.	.	TGTGCTAGCAGCGGAGTGATGAACACTGAAGCTTTCTTT	CASSGVMNTEAFF
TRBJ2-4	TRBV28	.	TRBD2	TGTGCCAGCTCAACTAGCGGGCCGCGTTTCGTTCAGTACTTC	CASSTSGPRFVQYF
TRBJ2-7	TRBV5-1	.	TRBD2	TGCGCCAGCAGCTTGTCTAGCGGCTACGAGCAGTACTTC	CASSLSSGYEQYF
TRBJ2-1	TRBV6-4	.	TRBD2	TGTGCCAGCAGAGCACTAGCGGGGGGCTCCTACAATGAGCAGTTCTTC	CASRALAGGSYNEQFF
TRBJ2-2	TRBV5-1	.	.	TGCGCCAGCAGCCGTTTACAACAACCCCCCGGGGAGCTGTTTTTT	CASSRLQQPPGELFF
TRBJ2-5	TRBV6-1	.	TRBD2	TGTGCCAGCAAAAGCGGGGTGGTAGGCCAAGAGACCCAGTACTTC	CASKSGVVGQETQYF
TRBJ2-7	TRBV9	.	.	TGTGCCAGCAGCCCAGACTCATTCGAGCAGTACTTC	CASSPDSFEQYF
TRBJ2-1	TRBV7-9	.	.	TGTGCCAGCAGCTCGGATGTAGGTGAGCAGTTCTTC	CASSSDVGEQFF
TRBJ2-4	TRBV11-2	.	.	TGTGCCAGCAGCTTAGGGGCGATAGCCAAAAACATTCAGTACTTC	CASSLGAIAKNIQYF
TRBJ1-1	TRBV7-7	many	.	TGTGCTAGCAGCCCATCCCCAGGGAACACTGAAGCTTTCTTT	CASSPSPGNTEAFF
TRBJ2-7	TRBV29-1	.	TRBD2	TGCAGCGCAAAACTAGCGGGACCGTACGAGCAGTACTTC	CSAKLAGPYEQYF
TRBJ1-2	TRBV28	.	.	TGTGCCAGCAGTTTTATATCGGGCGAAAACTATGGCTACACCTTC	CASSFISGENYGYTF
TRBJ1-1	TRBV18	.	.	TGTGCCAGCTCAGGCTCAAGTAACACTGAAGCTTTCTTT	CASSGSSNTEAFF
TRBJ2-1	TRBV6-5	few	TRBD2	TGTGCCAGCAGTTACTTAGCGGGAGGGCTCAACAATGAGCAGTTCTTC	CASSYLAGGLNNEQFF
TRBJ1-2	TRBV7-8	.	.	TGTGCCAGCAACCCCGAGGGCGGGGGATGGGACTATGGCTACACCTTC	CASNPEGGGWDYGYTF
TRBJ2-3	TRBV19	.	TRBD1	TGTGCCAGTAGTCGGGACAGTATTCTCACAGATACGCAGTATTTT	CASSRDSILTDTQYF
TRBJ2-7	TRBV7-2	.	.	TGTGCCAGCAGCGACTCTTCGGATCAGTACTTC	CASSDSSDQYF
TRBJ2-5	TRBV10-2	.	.	TGCGCCAGCAGTGAAATAGCGGTAGAGACCCAGTACTTC	CASSEIAVETQYF
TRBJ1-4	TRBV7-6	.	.	TGTGCCAGCAGCGTTCTAAGTTCGGGAGCTAATGAAAAACTGTTTTTT	CASSVLSSGANEKLFF
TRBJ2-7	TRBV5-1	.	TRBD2	TGCGCCAGCAGCTGGGTCCTCGCGGGAGGGGACCCCTACGAGCAGTACTTC	CASSWVLAGGDPYEQYF
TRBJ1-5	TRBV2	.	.	TGTGCCAGTGACAGGACGGAGGGGAATCAGCCCCAGCATTTT	CASDRTEGNQPQHF
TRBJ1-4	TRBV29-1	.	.	TGCAGCGTTGAATCAGGGAGGAATGAAAAACTGTTTTTT	CSVESGRNEKLFF
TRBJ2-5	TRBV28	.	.	TGTGCCAGCAGTTTTGTGGGGGGGCGGGCGGAGACCCAGTACTTC	CASSFVGGRAETQYF
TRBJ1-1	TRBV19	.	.	TGTGCCAGTAGTATTAGAGAGCTGATGAACACTGAAGCTTTCTTT	CASSIRELMNTEAFF
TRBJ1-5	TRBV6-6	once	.	TGTGCCAGCAGTCGTTACGGTAGCAATCAGCCCCAGCATTTT	CASSRYGSNQPQHF
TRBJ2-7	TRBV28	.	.	TGTGCCAGCAGCGAACCGGGACAAAAATTGCGCGAGCAGTACTTC	CASSEPGQKLREQYF
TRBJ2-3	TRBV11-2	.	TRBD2	TGTGCCAGCAGCTTACTAGCGGGGGGATACACAGATACGCAGTATTTT	CASSLLAGGYTDTQYF
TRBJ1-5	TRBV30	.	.	TGTGCCTGGAGTGGGGGAGGGGGGCAGCCCCAGCATTTT	CAWSGGGGQPQHF
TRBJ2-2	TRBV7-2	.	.	TGTGCCAGCATTGATGGGGTGAGCGGGGAGCTGTTTTTT	CASIDGVSGELFF
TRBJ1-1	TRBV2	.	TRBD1	TGTGCCAGCAGTGACGAGGGGGCGGGTACTGAAGCTTTCTTT	CASSDEGAGTEAFF
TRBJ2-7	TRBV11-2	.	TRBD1	TGTGCCAGCAGCTTAGAGGACAGGGCCTACGAGCAGTACTTC	CASSLEDRAYEQYF
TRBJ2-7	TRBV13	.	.	TGTGCCAGCAGCTTAGGGGCGCGACAGATAACCTCCTACGAGCAGTACTTC	CASSLGARQITSYEQYF
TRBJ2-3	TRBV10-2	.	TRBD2	TGCGCCAGCAGTGAGGTAGCCAGCGGGAGTACAGATACGCAGTATTTT	CASSEVASGSTDTQYF
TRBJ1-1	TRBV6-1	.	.	TGTGCCAGCAGTGAAGAATTTGGGGGCATGAACACTGAAGCTTTCTTT	CASSEEFGGMNTEAFF
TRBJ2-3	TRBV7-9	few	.	TGTGCCAGCATCACCGGGTCCTTTCGGGGTCCCACAGATACGCAGTATTTT	CASITGSFRGPTDTQYF
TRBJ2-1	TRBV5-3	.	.	TGTGCCAGAAGCTCCGGGGCGGGCGAGTTCTTC	CARSSGAGEFF
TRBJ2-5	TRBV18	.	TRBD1	TGTGCCAGCTCCCCACCCGGACAGGGGGGAGAGACCCAGTACTTC	CASSPPGQGGETQYF
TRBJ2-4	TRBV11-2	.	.	TGTGCCAGCAGCTTAGGTTCAGGGCTAGCCAAAAACATTCAGTACTTC	CASSLGSGLAKNIQYF
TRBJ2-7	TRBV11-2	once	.	TGTGCCAGCAGCTTAGATGGGGGTTCCGGCGAGCAGTACTTC	CASSLDGGSGEQYF
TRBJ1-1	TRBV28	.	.	TGTGCCGGCGCCCCGGGGCCGGGCGCTGAAGCTTTCTTT	CAGAPGPGAEAFF
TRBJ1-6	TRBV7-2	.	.	TGTGCCAGCAGCGGGGGAAGGAGCTCCTATAATTCACCCCTCCACTTT	CASSGGRSSYNSPLHF
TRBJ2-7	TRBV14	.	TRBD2	TGTGCCAGCAGCCTGCTAGCGGGAGTTATCAACGAGCAGTACTTC	CASSLLAGVINEQYF
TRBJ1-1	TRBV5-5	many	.	TGTGCCAGCAGCTTGGGGGCGGAACTAGAAGCTTTCTTT	CASSLGAELEAFF
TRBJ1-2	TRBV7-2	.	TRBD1	TGTGCCAGCAGCGCCTGGACAGGGAGTTCTAACTATGGCTACACCTTC	CASSAWTGSSNYGYTF
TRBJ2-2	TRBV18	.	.	TGTGCCAGCTCACCCCAGGTGGGGACGACCGGGGAGCTGTTTTTT	CASSPQVGTTGELFF
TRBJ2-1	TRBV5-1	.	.	TGCGCCAGCAGCTTGGCCGAAGCGACGAGCTCCTACAATGAGCAGTTCTTC	CASSLAEATSSYNEQFF
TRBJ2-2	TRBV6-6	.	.	TGTGCCAGCAGTTATATCGGGGAGCTGTTTTTT	CASSYIGELFF
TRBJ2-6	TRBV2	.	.	TGTGCCAGCAGCTTGGGAGCTGGGGCCAACGTCCTGACTTTC	CASSLGAGANVLTF
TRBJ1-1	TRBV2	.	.	TGTGCCAGCAGTCGACAGTTGAACATGAACACTGAAGCTTTCTTT	CASSRQLNMNTEAFF
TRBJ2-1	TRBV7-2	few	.	TGTGCCAGCAGCCCGTTTGGTGAGCAGTTCTTC	CASSPFGEQFF
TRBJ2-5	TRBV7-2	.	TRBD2	TGTGCCAGCAGCTTCTCGGGAGGGGAGACCCAGTACTTC	CASSFSGGETQYF
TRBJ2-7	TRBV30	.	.	TGTGCCTGGACTTTAGGAGGGATCGGCGAGCAGTACTTC	CAWTLGGIGEQYF
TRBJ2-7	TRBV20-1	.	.	TGCAGTGCTAGACAGTTTTACGAGCAGTACTTC	CSARQFYEQYF
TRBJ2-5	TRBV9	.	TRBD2	TGTGCCAGCAGCGGGGCGGGAGGGGCGTCGGAGACCCAGTACTTC	CASSGAGGASETQYF